The 14 T cell receptor beta chains listed next were all sequenced from one sample in a study of human T cells and chemical hapten exposure. TCRdb recomputed calls from the RACE reads with MiXCR, one row per CDR3 protein. The table shows nearly 350,000 distinct CDR3 sequences, with 6% to 8.5% occurring only once. Specified time point: patch test 1, 2 weeks after DPC sensitization. Treatment given: therapeutic diphenylcyclopropenone sensitization with weekly scalp DPC. The sequenced sample was whole blood, obtained in connection with sensitization to the hapten diphenylcyclopropenone (DPC). These receptors came from a woman under 30 with alopecia areata. Some clones in this sample may be carry-over from other donors' samples.

This clonotype was counted many times. This chain uses TRBV14 with TRBJ2-3; D not certain. The V gene's germline CDR1 is SGHDN and CDR2 FVKESK. The V end was cut by 1 base, the J end by 1 base, with 9 bases between. The CDR3 spans 15 residues. CDR3 in DNA: TGTGCCAGCAGCCAAGTCGGTTCCGGCACAGATACGCAGTATTTT. Its translation is CASSQVGSGTDTQYF.

This clonotype appeared many times. The rearrangement joins TRBV21-1 to TRBJ1-1; TRBD1 was called by the table and not checked on the DNA. TRBV21-1 has pseudogene status. The CDR3 is 13 amino acids. The DNA of the CDR3 is TGTGCCAGCAGCAAAGTCAGGGATCCTGAAGCTTTCTTT. This sequence encodes CASSKVRDPEAFF.

This clonotype has only a few counts. The chain carries TRBV4-3 and TRBJ2-7; weak D call: TRBD1 (6 bases). The CDR3 extends over 15 amino acids. The ends were cut back, 0 bases at V and 3 bases at J, with 12 bases in the middle. Germline values: CDR1 LGHNA, CDR2 YSLEER. The CDR3 is CASSQEYRAGYEQYF. CDR3 nucleotide sequence: TGCGCCAGCAGCCAAGAGTACAGGGCGGGCTACGAGCAGTACTTC.

This clonotype was seen a few times. This rearrangement joins TRBV7-3 to TRBJ2-7, with D unclear. The germline gives CDR1 SGHTA, CDR2 FQGTGA. The CDR3 is 15 amino acids. Deletions cut 2 bases from V and 4 bases from J, with 15 bases between. CDR3 coding DNA: TGTGCCAGCAGCTTACGTGGCGGAGCTACTTACGAGCAGTACTTC. This gives the protein CASSLRGGATYEQYF.

J is TRBJ2-3 and V is TRBV6-2 or TRBV6-3; TRBD1 matches at 7 bases. The germline CDR1 and CDR2 sequences are MNHEY and SVGEGT. The CDR3 has 16 residues. V lost 6 bases, J lost 3 bases, and 12 bases stayed unmatched. The DNA of the CDR3 is TGTGCCAGCAGCCGCGATAGGGGGCAGCCAACAGATACGCAGTATTTT. Translation: CASSRDRGQPTDTQYF.

This clonotype occurred many times. This chain connects TRBV18 to TRBJ1-1, with 10 nucleotides matching TRBD1. The germline V gene encodes CDR1 KGHSH and CDR2 LQKENI. CDR3 size: 14 residues. V gave up 8 bases and J gave up 0 bases; unmatched junction bases: 3. The CDR3 DNA reads TGTGCCAGCGCGGGACAGGGGATGAACACTGAAGCTTTCTTT. It encodes CASAGQGMNTEAFF.

The chain is built from TRBV7-2 and TRBJ2-3; tentatively, D is TRBD2 (6 bases). This CDR3 comprises 14 residues. CDR1 and CDR2 from the germline V gene are SGHTA and FQGNSA. The V end was cut by 2 bases, the J end by 9 bases, with 15 bases between. The CDR3 loop reads CASSLWEATGTQYF. CDR3 coding DNA: TGTGCCAGCAGCTTATGGGAGGCAACGGGGACGCAGTATTTT.

The V call is TRBV20-1, the J call TRBJ1-2, with D possibly matching TRBD1 (5 bases). This CDR3 contains 15 residues. Germline assignment: CDR1 DFQATT and CDR2 SNEGSKA (reference sequence). Trimming removed 3 bases from V and 0 bases from J, with 14 bases in between. CDR3 sequence: CSASNQGFTNYGYTF. In nucleotides, the CDR3 is TGCAGTGCTAGCAACCAGGGATTTACTAACTATGGCTACACCTTC.

This clonotype appeared many times. The genes are TRBV20-1 and TRBJ2-1; TRBD2 matches 10 bases. Germline loops: CDR1 DFQATT, CDR2 SNEGSKA (reference sequence). The trim removed 5 bases at V and 4 bases at J, leaving 5 bases unmatched. The CDR3 covers 14 residues. The CDR3 nucleotides are TGCAGTGCTGTAGCGGGGGGACCATACAATGAGCAGTTCTTC. Its protein product is CSAVAGGPYNEQFF.

This clonotype has ten or more counts. The chain employs TRBV14 and TRBJ2-3, with 10 nucleotides matching TRBD2. J was trimmed by 9 bases and V by 3 bases; bases with no gene match: 9. Germline lookup yields CDR1 SGHDN and CDR2 FVKESK. The CDR3 is 15 residues long. The CDR3 DNA reads as TGTGCCAGCAGCCAGCCTAGCGGGGGTCGAGGAACGCAGTATTTT. This gives the protein CASSQPSGGRGTQYF.

The chain is built from TRBV18 and TRBJ2-7, with 8 bases matching TRBD1. The CDR3 runs 13 residues. Losses at the gene ends were 5 bases for V and 4 bases for J; bases not matched to a gene: 4. The germline gives CDR1 KGHSH, CDR2 LQKENI. CDR3 region: CASSEGQDYEQYF. Here the CDR3 DNA reads TGTGCCAGCTCAGAGGGACAGGATTACGAGCAGTACTTC.

The gene calls are TRBV12-3 or TRBV12-4 and TRBJ2-3, with TRBD2 matching over 16 bases. Unmatched junction bases numbered 8, after V lost 5 bases and J lost 3 bases. This CDR3 is built from 18 residues. The CDR3 spells CASSPGGLAGGFTDTQYF. CDR3 sequence (DNA): TGTGCCAGCAGTCCAGGGGGACTAGCGGGGGGGTTTACAGATACGCAGTATTTT.

On this clonotype itself: The junction differs from germline at one of its ends, possibly a read error. The rearrangement links TRBV10-3 to TRBJ1-4, with D hard to call. The CDR3 is 13 amino acids. The V gene's germline CDR1 is ENHRY and CDR2 SYGVKD. Written as DNA, the CDR3 is TGTGCCATCAGTCAGTCGCAGGATGAAAAACTGTTTTTT. This translates into CAISQSQDEKLFF.

The V call is TRBV4-2, the J call TRBJ1-1; unclear D gene. V was clipped by 6 bases and J by 1 base, with 15 bases between them. From germline, CDR1 is LGHNA and CDR2 YNFKEQ. CDR3 length: 15 residues. The CDR3 DNA reads TGTGCCAGCAGTTTTAACGGAGTACAGAACACTGAAGCTTTCTTT. Protein product: CASSFNGVQNTEAFF.